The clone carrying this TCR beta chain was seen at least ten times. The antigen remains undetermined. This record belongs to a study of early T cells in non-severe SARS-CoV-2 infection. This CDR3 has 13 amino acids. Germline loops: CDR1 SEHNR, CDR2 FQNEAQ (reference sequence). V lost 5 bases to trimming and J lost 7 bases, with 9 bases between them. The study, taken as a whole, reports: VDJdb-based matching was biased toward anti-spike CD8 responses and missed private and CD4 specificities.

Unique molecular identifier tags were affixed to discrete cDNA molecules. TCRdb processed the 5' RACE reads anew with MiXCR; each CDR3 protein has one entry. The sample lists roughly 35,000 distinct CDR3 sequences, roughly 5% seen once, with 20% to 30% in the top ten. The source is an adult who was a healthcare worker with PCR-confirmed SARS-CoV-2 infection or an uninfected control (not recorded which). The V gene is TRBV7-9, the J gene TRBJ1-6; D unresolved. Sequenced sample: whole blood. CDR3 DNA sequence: TGTGCCAGCAGCCTGGGAAGCAATTCACCCCTCCACTTT. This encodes CASSLGSNSPLHF.